This T cell receptor (beta chain) was identified in a study of regulatory T cells in long-lasting Graves disease. Study observations and caveats: With persistent disease, TRBV28, TRBJ1-2 and TRBJ2-5 were the favored segments.

Trimming took 4 bases from V and 6 from J, leaving 19 bases between them. The CDR3 has 15 amino acids. The germline gives CDR1 SEHNR, CDR2 FQNEAQ (reference sequence). Indicated time point: newly diagnosed GD, antithyroid drugs for less than 3 months. RNA from PBMCs was the source of the TCR library. Arm-PCR with iRepertoire HTBI primers amplified the CDR3 regions for these TCR beta libraries. TCRdb used MiXCR to reprocess the multiplex PCR reads, holding one entry per CDR3 protein. The data contain roughly 610,000 distinct CDR3 sequences, under 20% of them seen just once; the ten biggest clones take up approximately 20%. This clonotype was seen at least ten times. What it binds is not known. The sample was also linked to a second study, of T cells in Graves' hyperthyroidism and ophthalmopathy.

The chain joins TRBV7-9 to TRBJ2-7, with a possible D match to TRBD1 (5 bases). Source: peripheral blood mononuclear cells (PBMCs), taken at new diagnosis, from a patient treated with antithyroid drugs. The TCR was taken from a woman in her 30s with Graves disease. DNA of the CDR3: TGTGCCAGCAGCTCCAGAAACGAGACAGCCCGCGAGCAGTACTTC. The encoded protein is CASSSRNETAREQYF.